This T cell receptor (beta chain) was sequenced in a study of early T cells in non-severe SARS-CoV-2 infection (dated by TCRdb to about 2021). With respect to the entire study: TCR sequencing used bulk RNA from unsorted whole blood, so alpha and beta chains could not be paired.

The germline ends are 11 bases apart after V is trimmed by 4 bases and J by 2 bases. The CDR3 holds 14 amino acids from the cysteine to the phenylalanine. Solely the CDR3 DNA is kept, with 42 bases framed from the first base. Per the germline V gene, ENHRY is the CDR1 and SYGVKD is the CDR2. Points on this clonotype: The antigen it recognizes is unknown. No much larger clone is present one base from it, and per-base qualities are unavailable.

Findings and caveats that apply to the study as a whole: VDJdb matching was skewed toward anti-spike CD8 responses, so virus-specific expansions were likely underestimated and private and CD4 specificities were missed.

This was a case-control study nested in a cohort of healthcare workers in London, UK, who had nasopharyngeal swab PCR tests and blood samples taken every week. Healthcare workers were recruited during the week of the UK lockdown, between 23 and 31 March 2020, and followed weekly for up to about 16 weeks. Library method: 5' RACE. Data came from a NextSeq 500. The TCR library protocol attached unique molecular identifiers to individual cDNA molecules to correct for sequencing error and PCR bias. Sequencing covered both TCR alpha and beta chains, and within each sample the abundances of alpha and beta sequences were tightly co-correlated. Processing in the source paper ran as follows. V gene, J gene and CDR3 annotation of TCR sequences was performed with Decombinator V4. Expanded TCRs were defined as changing significantly between any two time points under a Poisson model with p below 0.0001. TCR abundances were normalised to the total number of TCRs sequenced per sample and expressed as counts per million. TRAV1-2 paired with TRAJ12, TRAJ20 or TRAJ33 defined MAIT TCRs, while TRAV10 paired with TRAJ18 defined iNKT TCRs. VDJdb, accessed on 1 November 2021, was searched for TCRs annotated for CMV, EBV and SARS-CoV-2, and TCRs annotated for more than one antigen were excluded. The public reads were run again by TCRdb, first through fastp at Q25 and then through MiXCR, and only productive beta chains were kept. Rows merge per CDR3 protein into single entries with the most common DNA and genes. For this entry, the V and J calls and clone size follow TCRdb and not the study's own pipeline. The sample table holds 60,000 to 65,000 distinct CDR3 sequences, of which more than 7% were seen once. Clones ranked in the top ten supply around 15% of the sample.

The sequencing here drew on whole blood, taken at baseline. The TCR comes from an adult who was a healthcare worker with PCR-confirmed SARS-CoV-2 infection or an uninfected control (not recorded which). Recombination joined TRBV10-3 with TRBJ2-5, with no confident D gene call. CDR3 protein: CAISGAVEQETQYF. The DNA sequence reads TGTGCCATCAGTGGCGCGGTCGAGCAAGAGACCCAGTACTTC.